Listed here are 19 T cell receptor beta chains from one sample, sequenced in a study of T cell repertoires in cytomegalovirus infection. TCRdb redid the calling of the reads with MiXCR, one entry per CDR3 protein. The sample has 110,000 or so distinct CDR3 sequences, roughly 30% seen once. The antigens for these receptors are not known. Specimen: CD8+ T cells from cultured PBMCs, collected from culture after CMV antigen stimulation. The receptors were gathered from a human donor in good health (CMV status not recorded). Some clones in this sample may be carry-over from other donors' samples.

V is TRBV7-6 and J is TRBJ2-3; 9 positions agree with TRBD2. After removal of 4 bases from V and 3 bases from J, the junction contained 8 bases not matched to a gene. Germline V gene data show CDR1 as SGHVS and CDR2 as FNYEAQ. This CDR3 is built from 16 residues. CDR3 DNA sequence: TGTGCCAGCAGCTCCCGAGCGGGGGGAACAACAGATACGCAGTATTTT. Translated, it gives CASSSRAGGTTDTQYF.

The sample holds a few counts of this clonotype. V gene TRBV7-2 combines with J gene TRBJ2-2; TRBD2 aligns across 8 bases. Germline lookup yields CDR1 SGHTA and CDR2 FQGNSA. Trimming took 5 bases from V and 6 from J; bases not matched to a gene: 8. CDR3 length equals 15 residues. The CDR3 spells CASSPMIAGSGELFF. CDR3 in DNA: TGTGCCAGCAGCCCGATGATAGCGGGGTCCGGGGAGCTGTTTTTT. Looking up the rest from reference TRBV7-2 and TRBJ2-2 gives the full variable domain: GAGVSQSPSNKVTEKGKDVELRCDPISGHTALYWYRQSLGQGLEFLIYFQGNSAPDKSGLPSDRFSAERTGGSVSTLTIQRTQQEDSAVYLCASSPMIAGSGELFFGEGSRLTVL.

The gene calls are TRBV7-2 and TRBJ2-1; D ambiguous. The V and J ends lost 3 bases and 0 bases respectively, with 6 bases between them. Looked up from germline, CDR1 is SGHTA and CDR2 is FQGNSA. The CDR3 consists of 14 residues. The CDR3, as DNA: TGTGCCAGCAGCTTCATAGACTCCTACAATGAGCAGTTCTTC. Protein: CASSFIDSYNEQFF.

This clonotype was detected ten times or more. The chain has TRBV11-1 and TRBJ1-1, with D perhaps matching TRBD1 (6 bases). The CDR3 is 15 residues long. Trimming cost V 1 base and J 3 bases, with 12 bases left between them. CDR1 and CDR2 (germline): SGHAT, FQDESV (reference sequence). Written as DNA, the CDR3 is TGTGCCAGCAGCTTAGACCCAGGGGATTACACTGAAGCTTTCTTT. Translating it yields CASSLDPGDYTEAFF.

This clonotype appeared a single time. The CDR3 DNA follows: TGCAGCGTTGAATCACAGGTGCCCTACGAGCAGTACTTC. Protein: CSVESQVPYEQYF. V is TRBV29-1 and J is TRBJ2-7; tentative D call: TRBD1 (5 bases). CDR1 and CDR2 (germline): SQVTM, ANQGSEA. Trimming removed 2 bases at V and 2 bases at J, with 10 bases between. The CDR3 extends over 13 amino acids.

This clonotype was seen many times. The rearrangement uses TRBV7-6 and TRBJ2-2; 9 positions match TRBD2. V lost 5 bases, J lost 8 bases, and 9 bases stayed unmatched. This CDR3 is 15 amino acids long. CDR1 is SGHVS and CDR2 is FNYEAQ in the germline V gene. The CDR3 reads CASSQWASGDGELFF. The CDR3, as DNA: TGTGCCAGCAGCCAGTGGGCTAGCGGGGATGGGGAGCTGTTTTTT.

The chain employs TRBV7-8 and TRBJ1-2; the D gene is possibly TRBD1 (6 bases). Between the trimmed V and J ends, which lost 0 bases and 6 bases, there was a span of 11 bases. The CDR3 contains 14 residues. CDR1 SGHVS and CDR2 FQNEAQ come from the germline V gene. CDR3 region: CASSLARPGDGYTF. The CDR3 nucleotides are TGTGCCAGCAGCTTAGCGCGGCCAGGGGATGGCTACACCTTC.

The J gene is TRBJ1-5, the V gene TRBV7-8; a possible D gene is TRBD1 (6 bases). The length of the CDR3 is 15 residues. The V and J ends lost 1 base and 4 bases respectively, with 11 bases between them. The germline V gene encodes CDR1 SGHVS and CDR2 FQNEAQ. Here the CDR3 DNA reads TGTGCCAGCAGCTTAGGTGGGACAAGGAATCAGCCCCAGCATTTT. It is translated as CASSLGGTRNQPQHF. Full variable domain (outside the CDR3, taken from reference TRBV7-8 and TRBJ1-5): GAGVSQSPRYKVAKRGQDVALRCDPISGHVSLFWYQQALGQGPEFLTYFQNEAQLDKSGLPSDRFFAERPEGSVSTLKIQRTQQEDSAVYLCASSLGGTRNQPQHFGDGTRLSIL.

V gene TRBV29-1 combines with J gene TRBJ2-4; 9 nucleotides align to TRBD1. Germline loops: CDR1 SQVTM, CDR2 ANQGSEA. Trimming at V came to 6 bases and at J to 7 bases, leaving 1 base not matched to a gene. The CDR3 loop spans 11 amino acids. CDR3 coding DNA: TGCAGCGTGGGACAGGGTAACATTCAGTACTTC. It encodes CSVGQGNIQYF. The whole variable domain, filled in from reference TRBV29-1 and TRBJ2-4, reads SAVISQKPSRDICQRGTSLTIQCQVDSQVTMMFWYRQQPGQSLTLIATANQGSEATYESGFVIDKFPISRPNLTFSTLTVSNMSPEDSSIYLCSVGQGNIQYFGAGTRLSVL.

The chain uses TRBV7-9 and TRBJ2-5, with 10 bases lining up with TRBD1. CDR1 is SEHNR, CDR2 FQNEAQ, per germline (reference sequence). The CDR3 covers 15 residues. V lost 2 bases and J lost 5; bases outside the gene matches: 5. The CDR3 loop reads CASSLPTGGRETQYF. Written as DNA, the CDR3 is TGTGCCAGCAGCTTACCGACAGGGGGCAGGGAGACCCAGTACTTC.

This clonotype came up a few times. The gene calls are TRBV7-2 and TRBJ1-2; a possible D gene is TRBD1 (6 bases). This CDR3 spans 17 amino acids. The V and J ends lost 2 bases and 8 bases respectively, with 24 bases between them. The germline gives CDR1 SGHTA, CDR2 FQGNSA. The CDR3 coding sequence is TGTGCCAGCAGCTTATCACTCAGAGAGACAGGTCTGGACGGCTACACCTTC. Its protein product is CASSLSLRETGLDGYTF.

The rearrangement uses TRBV20-1 and TRBJ1-3; 7 bases are shared with TRBD1. Germline V gene lookup returns CDR1 DFQATT and CDR2 SNEGSKA (reference sequence). The CDR3 consists of 14 residues. Trimming cost V 3 bases and J 4 bases; bases outside gene matches: 6. CDR3 DNA sequence: TGCAGTGCTAGGGATACGGACAGGGGAAACACCATATATTTT. This gives the protein CSARDTDRGNTIYF.

This clonotype showed up just a few times. J is TRBJ2-2 and V is TRBV11-2, with D possibly TRBD1 on 6 matching bases. This CDR3 has 15 residues. V gave up 3 bases and J gave up 4 bases, with 12 bases separating them. Germline CDR1 SGHAT, CDR2 FQNNGV. CDR3 loop: CASSLPGESTGELFF. The CDR3 DNA reads as TGTGCCAGCAGCTTGCCAGGGGAGAGCACCGGGGAGCTGTTTTTT.

This clonotype was observed a few times. The chain recombines TRBV2 with TRBJ2-2, with D possibly matching TRBD1 (5 bases). This CDR3 has 14 amino acids. The V end was cut by 4 bases, the J end by 6 bases, with 12 bases between. Germline CDR1 SNHLY, CDR2 FYNNEI. CDR3 DNA: TGTGCCAGCAGTGGCGTCCAGGGTGCCGGGGAGCTGTTTTTT. It specifies CASSGVQGAGELFF.

This clonotype was found a few times. J is TRBJ1-1 and V is TRBV15, with D perhaps matching TRBD1 (5 bases). Germline V gene lookup returns CDR1 LNHNV and CDR2 YYDKDF (reference sequence). V was trimmed by 0 bases and J by 14 bases, leaving 22 bases between them. This CDR3 is built from 15 residues. The CDR3 region is CATSRDFAGLDNSFF. The DNA for the CDR3 is TGTGCCACCAGCAGAGATTTTGCAGGGTTAGACAATAGCTTCTTT.

The chain links TRBV7-3 to TRBJ2-1, with D perhaps TRBD1 (6 bases). CDR1 SGHTA and CDR2 FQGTGA come from the germline V gene. This CDR3 spans 17 amino acids. Trimming stripped 2 bases from V and 7 bases from J, with 21 bases between. CDR3 sequence reads: CASSLRPRGSIGNEQFF. CDR3 nucleotides: TGTGCCAGCAGCTTACGGCCTAGGGGGAGCATCGGGAATGAGCAGTTCTTC.

The chain links TRBV7-9 to TRBJ1-4; D gene ambiguous. Germline V CDR1 and CDR2: SEHNR, FQNEAQ (reference sequence). This CDR3 is 12 amino acids long. V was trimmed by 1 base and J by 8 bases, leaving 5 bases between them. CDR3 sequence (DNA): TGTGCCAGCAGCTTAGGAACCGAAAAACTGTTTTTT. As protein: CASSLGTEKLFF. The full variable domain, with the rest looked up from reference TRBV7-9 and TRBJ1-4, is DTGVSQNPRHKITKRGQNVTFRCDPISEHNRLYWYRQTLGQGPEFLTYFQNEAQLEKSRLLSDRFSAERPKGSFSTLEIQRTEQGDSAMYLCASSLGTEKLFFGSGTQLSVL.

This clonotype was counted at least ten times. This chain joins TRBV5-1 and TRBJ2-5, with 10 nucleotides matching TRBD2. The CDR3 extends over 16 amino acids. Germline CDR1 reads SGHRS; CDR2 reads YFSETQ. The V gene end was trimmed by 3 bases and the J gene end by 4 bases; junction bases not matched to a gene: 9. DNA of the CDR3: TGCGCCAGCAGCTGGAGCGGGGGGGCGGGAAGAGAGACCCAGTACTTC. As protein: CASSWSGGAGRETQYF. Using reference TRBV5-1 and TRBJ2-5 for the parts outside the CDR3, the full variable domain is KAGVTQTPRYLIKTRGQQVTLSCSPISGHRSVSWYQQTPGQGLQFLFEYFSETQRNKGNFPGRFSGRQFSNSRSEMNVSTLELGDSALYLCASSWSGGAGRETQYFGPGTRLLVL.

This clonotype has only a few counts. The chain links TRBV5-6 to TRBJ2-3, with D unresolved. V lost 6 bases, J lost 2 bases, and 10 bases lay in between. Germline lookup yields CDR1 SGHDT and CDR2 YYEEEE. The CDR3 extends over 13 amino acids. This chain's CDR3 is CASTLVITDTQYF. The DNA of the CDR3 is TGTGCCAGCACCCTGGTGATCACAGATACGCAGTATTTT.